The entry below describes one T cell receptor beta chain. Losses at the gene ends were 4 bases for V and 7 bases for J; bases not matched to a gene: 9. The CDR3 loop spans 16 amino acids. The germline gives CDR1 LGHNA, CDR2 YSLEER. TCRdb keeps only in-frame clones here, not all; method: immunoSEQ multiplex PCR. The data contain just over 90,000 clones, approximately 90% of them singletons. The sample originates from a study of T cell responses to AZD1222 COVID-19 vaccine. The chain joins TRBV4-3 to TRBJ1-4; 10 bases agree with TRBD1. The clonotype originates from an adult who received the AZD1222 COVID-19 vaccine. Sequenced here: peripheral blood, sampled 28 days after the second AZD1222 dose. The CDR3 DNA sequence: TGCGCCAGCAGCCCAGGTTCCGGGACAGGGGCTGAAAAACTGTTTTTT. Translation gives CASSPGSGTGAEKLFF.